The TCR beta chain under discussion was sequenced for a study of blood T cells in healthy people across ages. Germline V gene lookup returns CDR1 LGHDT and CDR2 YNNKEL (reference sequence). V lost 3 bases and J 10 bases, leaving 17 bases between the germline ends. The CDR3 length is 14 residues. Primed by a sample-barcoded 5' primer and a J-beta primer mix, a second PCR proceeded for about 6 to 12 cycles. TCRdb independently ran MiXCR on the 5' RACE reads; one entry per CDR3 protein. The data hold around 850,000 distinct CDR3 sequences, with about 34% observed a single time. The source of this sequence is a man between 18 and 35 years old in good health. The chain recombines TRBV3-1 with TRBJ2-3; maybe TRBD2 (5 bases). Specimen: blood. The CDR3: CASSQQLGRAAQYF. The CDR3 DNA sequence: TGTGCCAGCAGCCAGCAACTAGGGCGCGCTGCGCAGTATTTT.